Given below is one T cell receptor beta chain in context. Its specificity is not known. The sample originates from a study of T cells in Graves' hyperthyroidism and ophthalmopathy. The overall study: Peripheral blood samples were taken at initial diagnosis, prior to any treatment. Study-level findings and limits: Ophthalmopathy was predicted by the model a median of about 6.5 months ahead of onset.

Uncontrolled infections, other autoimmune diseases, pregnancy or lactation led to exclusion of patients. Using RNA transcripts as the source, TCR beta CDR3 regions were amplified. A first-round RT-PCR of the TCR CDR3 used the HTBI primer set. TCRdb re-derived calls from the multiplex PCR reads in MiXCR, one entry per CDR3 protein. Counted here are over 250,000 distinct CDR3 sequences, 20% to 30% occurring once; the ten biggest clones make up about 30%. Sample: blood. The TCR comes from a middle-aged man with Graves' hyperthyroidism that later progressed to Graves' ophthalmopathy.

DNA for the CDR3: TGTGCCAGCAGCGTAGGATTGGGAGATGTAAACACCATATATTTT. This gives the protein CASSVGLGDVNTIYF. The J gene is TRBJ1-3, the V gene TRBV9; D is undetermined. The CDR3 consists of 15 residues. CDR1 and CDR2 (germline): SGDLS, YYNGEE. V lost 0 bases, J lost 6 bases, and 13 bases lay in between.